These 3 T cell receptor beta chains share one sample of origin, sequenced in a study of Tregs in tolerant kidney transplant recipients. Related graft donors supplied nonmyeloablative bone marrow transplants, and mixed chimerism was transient. Measured with immunoSEQ multiplex PCR; TCRdb has only the in-frame clones, and not every one. The sample lists over 70,000 clones; around nine tenths were seen once. Sequencing used CD4+ T cells from blood (PBMCs), obtained 24 months after the transplant. Every receptor here comes from a human patient who received a combined kidney and bone marrow transplant. These T cells may partly come from the graft donor.

The genes are TRBV29-1 and TRBJ1-3, with a tentative D call TRBD1 (5 bases). The CDR3 is 14 amino acids. V was trimmed by 6 bases and J by 0 bases, leaving 12 bases between them. Germline CDR1 SQVTM, CDR2 ANQGSEA. The CDR3 DNA sequence: TGCAGCGTAGGCCCAGGGTACTCTGGAAACACCATATATTTT. It is translated as CSVGPGYSGNTIYF.

The J gene is TRBJ1-5, the V gene TRBV28; 9 bases are shared with TRBD1. Germline V gene lookup returns CDR1 MDHEN and CDR2 SYDVKM. The J segment lost 5 bases and the V segment lost 6 bases, leaving 14 bases of the junction unmatched. The CDR3 has 17 amino acids. The CDR3 region has the DNA TGTGCCAGCAGCTCCACTCGGGGACAGGGACTCTATCAGCCCCAGCATTTT. Translating gives CASSSTRGQGLYQPQHF. Using reference TRBV28 and TRBJ1-5 for the parts outside the CDR3, the full variable domain is DVKVTQSSRYLVKRTGEKVFLECVQDMDHENMFWYRQDPGLGLRLIYFSYDVKMKEKGDIPEGYSVSREKKERFSLILESASTNQTSMYLCASSSTRGQGLYQPQHFGDGTRLSIL.

V gene TRBV23-1 combines with J gene TRBJ1-6; TRBD1 is a possible D gene (6 bases). TRBV23-1 is an ORF; its function is uncertain. V shed 3 bases and J shed 9 bases, with 12 bases lying between them. CDR3 length: 14 amino acids. Here the CDR3 reads CASSHEDRSSPLHF. The CDR3 nucleotides are TGCGCCAGCAGTCATGAAGACAGGTCTTCACCCCTCCACTTT.